This is a list of T cell receptor beta chains from one sample in a study of blood T cell repertoires in COVID-19. The method was immunoSEQ multiplex PCR; TCRdb's version includes in-frame clones alone and lacks a portion of them. Among about 47,000 clones listed, 84% were seen once. The sample comprised peripheral blood. The source of these receptors is a man aged 60 to 69 with acute or convalescent COVID-19. CDR3s include the opening cysteine and the closing phenylalanine or tryptophan. D genes are given only for firm matches. Clone size appears in some rows only: once, few, many, or a class for an expanded clone.

d_call: TRBD1; j_call: TRBJ2-5; clone_size: once; v_call: TRBV30; cdr3_nt: TGTGCCTGGAGTGTAGACAGGGAAGAGACCCAGTACTTC; cdr3_aa: CAWSVDREETQYF
d_call: TRBD1; j_call: TRBJ1-2; clone_size: -; v_call: TRBV6-5; cdr3_nt: TGTGCCAGCAGTTACTCCACAGGGGAGGAGGACTATGGCTACACCTTC; cdr3_aa: CASSYSTGEEDYGYTF
d_call: TRBD1; j_call: TRBJ2-7; clone_size: -; v_call: TRBV4-2; cdr3_nt: TGTGCCAGCAGCCAAGCTCAGGGGGTTAGCTCCTACGAGCAGTACTTC; cdr3_aa: CASSQAQGVSSYEQYF
d_call: TRBD1; j_call: TRBJ1-2; clone_size: few; v_call: TRBV10-3; cdr3_nt: TGTGCCATCGCTGGGGGACAGGGGGCTAGGTCCCATGGCTACACCTTC; cdr3_aa: CAIAGGQGARSHGYTF
d_call: -; j_call: TRBJ1-4; clone_size: once; v_call: TRBV7-8; cdr3_nt: TGTGCCAGCAGCCAAAAGGGGGGGGAAAAACTGTTTTTT; cdr3_aa: CASSQKGGEKLFF
d_call: TRBD2; j_call: TRBJ2-5; clone_size: once; v_call: TRBV6-5; cdr3_nt: TGTGCCAGCAGTCCTGCGGGGGAAGAGACCCAGTACTTC; cdr3_aa: CASSPAGEETQYF
d_call: -; j_call: TRBJ1-1; clone_size: -; v_call: TRBV25-1; cdr3_nt: TGTGCCAGCAGCAGGCCGGACACTGAAGCTTTCTTT; cdr3_aa: CASSRPDTEAFF
d_call: -; j_call: TRBJ1-1; clone_size: -; v_call: TRBV7-2; cdr3_nt: TGTGCCAGCAGCTTAAGTATCGGGGGTAATACTGAAGCTTTCTTT; cdr3_aa: CASSLSIGGNTEAFF
d_call: -; j_call: TRBJ1-2; clone_size: -; v_call: TRBV3-1/TRBV3-2; cdr3_nt: TGTGCCAGCAGCCTCCTTGAGGGCTACGGCTACACCTTC; cdr3_aa: CASSLLEGYGYTF
d_call: -; j_call: TRBJ1-2; clone_size: -; v_call: TRBV5-5; cdr3_nt: TGTGCCAGCAGCTCCCTGCCGGGTTCGGGACTCGGCTACACCTTC; cdr3_aa: CASSSLPGSGLGYTF
d_call: -; j_call: TRBJ1-1; clone_size: -; v_call: TRBV28; cdr3_nt: TGTGCCAGCAGTCTACCGACAGGAAGATTTAGGATGAACACTGAAGCTTTCTTT; cdr3_aa: CASSLPTGRFRMNTEAFF
d_call: TRBD2; j_call: TRBJ2-7; clone_size: -; v_call: TRBV7-4; cdr3_nt: TGTGCCAGCAGCTTAGAAAGTCGGCTAGCGGGGGGGGATCCCTACGAGCAGTACTTC; cdr3_aa: CASSLESRLAGGDPYEQYF
d_call: TRBD1; j_call: TRBJ2-7; clone_size: -; v_call: TRBV29-1; cdr3_nt: TGCAGCGTAGGGACAGGGGGCGCGAGGGAGCAGTACTTC; cdr3_aa: CSVGTGGAREQYF
d_call: -; j_call: TRBJ1-1; clone_size: -; v_call: TRBV27; cdr3_nt: TGTGCCAGCAGTTTTTCAATTGCAGGGAACACTGAAGCTTTCTTT; cdr3_aa: CASSFSIAGNTEAFF
d_call: -; j_call: TRBJ1-6; clone_size: once; v_call: TRBV3-1/TRBV3-2; cdr3_nt: TGTGCCAGCAGCCACCCTCAGGGCATCAATTCACCCCTCCACTTT; cdr3_aa: CASSHPQGINSPLHF
d_call: -; j_call: TRBJ2-5; clone_size: -; v_call: TRBV7-3; cdr3_nt: TGTGCCAGCAGTGGGGTGGGCGGGCCCCAAGAGACCCAGTACTTC; cdr3_aa: CASSGVGGPQETQYF
d_call: -; j_call: TRBJ2-1; clone_size: -; v_call: TRBV18; cdr3_nt: TGTGCCAGCTCCCTACCGGGACTTTCCTACAATGAGCAGTTCTTC; cdr3_aa: CASSLPGLSYNEQFF
d_call: -; j_call: TRBJ2-3; clone_size: -; v_call: TRBV5-4; cdr3_nt: TGTGCCAGCAGCCTGGGCTCCAGGGCGCAGTATTTT; cdr3_aa: CASSLGSRAQYF
d_call: -; j_call: TRBJ2-3; clone_size: few; v_call: TRBV7-2; cdr3_nt: TGTGCCAGCAGCCTGGCGACAGGGGAGGGGGCAGATACGCAGTATTTT; cdr3_aa: CASSLATGEGADTQYF
d_call: -; j_call: TRBJ1-6; clone_size: once; v_call: TRBV6-1; cdr3_nt: TGTGCCAGCAGTGAAGGCAGGGGAGCCTCACCCCTCCACTTT; cdr3_aa: CASSEGRGASPLHF
d_call: TRBD1; j_call: TRBJ1-1; clone_size: -; v_call: TRBV30; cdr3_nt: TGTGCCTGGAGAAGAGGACAGGGGACTGAAGCTTTCTTT; cdr3_aa: CAWRRGQGTEAFF
d_call: TRBD1; j_call: TRBJ2-5; clone_size: -; v_call: TRBV11-1; cdr3_nt: TGTGCCAGCAGCCGGGACAGACAAGAGACCCAGTACTTC; cdr3_aa: CASSRDRQETQYF
d_call: -; j_call: TRBJ2-5; clone_size: -; v_call: TRBV25-1; cdr3_nt: TGTGCCAGCAGTGAATATGGGGGGGCAGGGGAGACCCAGTACTTC; cdr3_aa: CASSEYGGAGETQYF
d_call: -; j_call: TRBJ1-1; clone_size: -; v_call: TRBV27; cdr3_nt: TGTGCCAGCAGCTTTACAGGGAACACTGAAGCTTTCTTT; cdr3_aa: CASSFTGNTEAFF
d_call: -; j_call: TRBJ2-6; clone_size: -; v_call: TRBV19; cdr3_nt: TGTGCCACCCGCTTCGGGGCTGGGGCCAACGTCCTGACTTTC; cdr3_aa: CATRFGAGANVLTF
d_call: -; j_call: TRBJ2-2; clone_size: -; v_call: TRBV19; cdr3_nt: TGTGCCAGTATCTCACAGGATACTGTGAACACCGGGGAGCTGTTTTTT; cdr3_aa: CASISQDTVNTGELFF
d_call: TRBD1; j_call: TRBJ1-2; clone_size: few; v_call: TRBV19; cdr3_nt: TGTGCCAGCCGACAGGGGAGCTACACCTTC; cdr3_aa: CASRQGSYTF
d_call: -; j_call: TRBJ1-6; clone_size: few; v_call: TRBV6-5; cdr3_nt: TGTGCCAGTTGGGCCGGGGATTCACCCCTCCACTTT; cdr3_aa: CASWAGDSPLHF
d_call: TRBD1; j_call: TRBJ1-2; clone_size: -; v_call: TRBV4-3; cdr3_nt: TGCGCCAGCAGCCCAGCGACAGGGAACATCTATGGCTACACCTTC; cdr3_aa: CASSPATGNIYGYTF
d_call: -; j_call: TRBJ2-7; clone_size: -; v_call: TRBV11-3; cdr3_nt: TGTGCCAGCAGTTATAAGGCGGACAACCTCAGCGAGCAGTACTTC; cdr3_aa: CASSYKADNLSEQYF
d_call: -; j_call: TRBJ2-1; clone_size: -; v_call: TRBV27; cdr3_nt: TGTGCCAGCAGTTTAGACTCCTCGCCGGAGCAGTTCTTC; cdr3_aa: CASSLDSSPEQFF
d_call: -; j_call: TRBJ2-2; clone_size: -; v_call: TRBV30; cdr3_nt: TGTGCCTGGAGTCGCAGGGGCGAGAACACCGGGGAGCTGTTTTTT; cdr3_aa: CAWSRRGENTGELFF
d_call: TRBD1; j_call: TRBJ1-3; clone_size: -; v_call: TRBV5-4; cdr3_nt: TGTGCCAGCAGTCTACAGGGGGCCTCTGGAAACACCATATATTTT; cdr3_aa: CASSLQGASGNTIYF
d_call: -; j_call: TRBJ1-1; clone_size: -; v_call: TRBV11-3; cdr3_nt: TGTGCCAGCAGCCCCGCTTATGACAGGAACACTGAAGCTTTCTTT; cdr3_aa: CASSPAYDRNTEAFF
d_call: TRBD1; j_call: TRBJ2-7; clone_size: few; v_call: TRBV5-1; cdr3_nt: TGCGCCAGCAGCCGGGACAGGGGGTCCTACGAGCAGTACTTC; cdr3_aa: CASSRDRGSYEQYF
d_call: TRBD1; j_call: TRBJ1-2; clone_size: -; v_call: TRBV5-6; cdr3_nt: TGTGCCAGCAGCTTGGGGACAGGGGCTAACTATGGCTACACCTTC; cdr3_aa: CASSLGTGANYGYTF
d_call: TRBD2; j_call: TRBJ2-5; clone_size: -; v_call: TRBV5-6; cdr3_nt: TGTGCCAGCAGCCGAGGAGCGGGGGGATTCCAAGAGACCCAGTACTTC; cdr3_aa: CASSRGAGGFQETQYF
d_call: -; j_call: TRBJ1-2; clone_size: -; v_call: TRBV7-2; cdr3_nt: TGTGCCAGCAAGGCAGGGATAAGTGGCTACACCTTC; cdr3_aa: CASKAGISGYTF
d_call: TRBD1; j_call: TRBJ1-1; clone_size: -; v_call: TRBV10-3; cdr3_nt: TGTGCCATCAGTGACCCACCGGGACAGGGTAGCACTGAAGCTTTCTTT; cdr3_aa: CAISDPPGQGSTEAFF